This T cell receptor beta chain was profiled in a study of control samples from healthy donors and cancer patients. Sequenced by immunoSEQ multiplex PCR; TCRdb stores in-frame clones only, minus some. This repertoire shows 150,000 to 200,000 clones, roughly 91% found once; its top ten account for approximately 1.5%. V shed 3 bases and J shed 2 bases, with 11 bases lying between them. This CDR3 comprises 14 residues. Germline V lookup: CDR1 LNHDA, CDR2 SQIVND (reference sequence). A remark on this clone: Other DNA sequences in the sample encode the same CDR3.

The origin of this receptor is a woman aged 30 to 39 in good health. Sequencing was carried out using blood. V gene TRBV19 combines with J gene TRBJ2-7; D tentatively fits TRBD1 or TRBD2 (5 bases each). CDR3 sequence (DNA): TGTGCCAGTAGTATCGGGACGGGCCCCTACGAGCAGTACTTC. As protein: CASSIGTGPYEQYF.